This TCR beta chain emerged from a study of shared clonotypes between healthy human individuals. Looking at the study overall: The study drew on two women and a few men aged 18 to 49 as donors.

Study observations and caveats: The generation probabilities recorded for non-shared clonotypes fell below those of clonotypes shared by all four donors. Relative to memory subsets, naive subsets generally showed larger estimated richness.

Details on this clone: Its antigen is unidentified.

Every subset had its genomic DNA shared out evenly among several immunoSEQ plates. Using immunoSEQ multiplex PCR, the repertoire was profiled, and TCRdb retains in-frame clones only, with some absent. The sample lists roughly 2.5 million clones, around 94% occurring once. Germline CDR1 is SGHTA and CDR2 is FQGTGA. V was pared by 1 base and J by 0 bases, with 14 bases between. The CDR3 spans 17 residues. Sequenced input: naive CD4+ T cells sorted from blood. Subset noted: CD45RA+ positively selected. The chain links TRBV7-3 to TRBJ2-3; D possibly matches TRBD1 or TRBD2 (7 bases each). This TCR was recovered from a man younger than 35 in good health. In DNA form, the CDR3 reads TGTGCCAGCAGCTTAAGTGGGAGGGGGCCTAGCACAGATACGCAGTATTTT. As protein: CASSLSGRGPSTDTQYF.